The TCR beta chain under discussion was sequenced for a study of shared clonotypes between healthy human individuals. Sequencing used immunoSEQ multiplex PCR; TCRdb keeps in-frame clones, though not all of them. The table records roughly 2.2 million clones, over 90% of them present only once. CDR3 length: 14 amino acids. Germline V gene data show CDR1 as WNHNN and CDR2 as SYGVQD (reference sequence). The V segment lost 4 bases and the J segment 3 bases; nucleotides outside the gene matches: 5. The chain employs TRBV10-1 and TRBJ2-7; 8 bases are shared with TRBD1. Sequencing was carried out using naive CD4+ T cells from PBMCs. Subset described: CD45RA+ positively selected. The sequence was obtained from a man younger than 30 in good health. Some clones in this sample may be carry-over from other donors' samples. CDR3 DNA: TGCGCCAGCAGTGCAGGACAGGGTTTCTACGAGCAGTACTTC. Translation gives CASSAGQGFYEQYF.